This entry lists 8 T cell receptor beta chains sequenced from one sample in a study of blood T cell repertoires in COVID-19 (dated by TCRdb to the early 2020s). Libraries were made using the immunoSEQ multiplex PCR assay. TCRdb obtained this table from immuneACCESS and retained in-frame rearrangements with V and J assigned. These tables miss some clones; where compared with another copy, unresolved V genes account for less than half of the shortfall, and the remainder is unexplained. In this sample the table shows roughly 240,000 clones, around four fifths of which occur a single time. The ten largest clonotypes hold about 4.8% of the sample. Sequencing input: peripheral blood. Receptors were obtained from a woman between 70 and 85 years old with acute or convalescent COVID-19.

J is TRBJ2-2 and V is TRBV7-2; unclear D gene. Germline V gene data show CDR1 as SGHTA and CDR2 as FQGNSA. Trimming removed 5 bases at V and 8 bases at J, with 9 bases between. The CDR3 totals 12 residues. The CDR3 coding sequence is TGTGCCAGCAGCCTCTCTGCGGGGGAGCTGTTTTTT. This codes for CASSLSAGELFF. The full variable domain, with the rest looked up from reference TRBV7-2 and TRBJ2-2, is GAGVSQSPSNKVTEKGKDVELRCDPISGHTALYWYRQSLGQGLEFLIYFQGNSAPDKSGLPSDRFSAERTGGSVSTLTIQRTQQEDSAVYLCASSLSAGELFFGEGSRLTVL.

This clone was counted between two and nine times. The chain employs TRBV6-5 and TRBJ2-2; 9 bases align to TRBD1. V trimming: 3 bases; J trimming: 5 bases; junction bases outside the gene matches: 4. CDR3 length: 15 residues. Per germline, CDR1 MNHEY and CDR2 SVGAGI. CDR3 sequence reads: CASSYGTGRTGELFF. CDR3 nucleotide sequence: TGTGCCAGCAGTTATGGGACAGGGAGGACCGGGGAGCTGTTTTTT.

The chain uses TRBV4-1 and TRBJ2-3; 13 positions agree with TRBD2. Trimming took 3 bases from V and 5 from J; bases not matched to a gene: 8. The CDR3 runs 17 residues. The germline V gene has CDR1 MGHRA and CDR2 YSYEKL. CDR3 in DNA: TGCGCCAGCAGCCATACTAGCGGGGGGGAAGAAGTAGATACGCAGTATTTT. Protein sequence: CASSHTSGGEEVDTQYF.

In nucleotides, the CDR3 is TGCGCCAGCAGCCAAGAAGTTCGGACACACGGAAACACCATATATTTT. Residues: CASSQEVRTHGNTIYF. The chain uses TRBV4-1 and TRBJ1-3; a weak D match, TRBD1 (5 bases). Germline-derived CDR1 and CDR2 are MGHRA and YSYEKL. Trimming left V 0 bases short and J 4 bases short, with 13 bases between. The CDR3 loop spans 16 amino acids.

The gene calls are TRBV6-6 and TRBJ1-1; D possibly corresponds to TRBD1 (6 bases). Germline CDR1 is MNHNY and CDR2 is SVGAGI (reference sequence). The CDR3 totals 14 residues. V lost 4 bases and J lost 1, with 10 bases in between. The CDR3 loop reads CASSWRGQNTEAFF. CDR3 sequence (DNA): TGTGCCAGCAGTTGGCGGGGGCAGAACACTGAAGCTTTCTTT.

The CDR3 spells CASSALAGGQGEQFF. In DNA form, the CDR3 reads TGTGCCAGCAGTGCGCTAGCGGGGGGGCAAGGTGAGCAGTTCTTC. The chain recombines TRBV28 with TRBJ2-1; TRBD2 aligns across 12 bases. The CDR3 has 15 amino acids. Germline CDR1 MDHEN, CDR2 SYDVKM. Trimming took 5 bases from V and 9 from J; bases not matched to a gene: 8.

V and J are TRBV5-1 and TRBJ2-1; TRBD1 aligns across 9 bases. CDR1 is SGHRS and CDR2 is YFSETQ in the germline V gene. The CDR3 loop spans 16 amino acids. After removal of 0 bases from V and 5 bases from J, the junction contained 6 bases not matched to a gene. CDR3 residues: CASSLASGQGNNEQFF. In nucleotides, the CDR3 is TGCGCCAGCAGCTTGGCAAGCGGACAGGGGAACAATGAGCAGTTCTTC.

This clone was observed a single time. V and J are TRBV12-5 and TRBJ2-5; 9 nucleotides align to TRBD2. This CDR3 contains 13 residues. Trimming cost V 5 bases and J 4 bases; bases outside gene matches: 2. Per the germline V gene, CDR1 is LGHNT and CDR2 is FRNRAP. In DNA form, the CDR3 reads TGTGCTAGTGGTCCTAGCGGGGTAGAGACCCAGTACTTC. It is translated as CASGPSGVETQYF. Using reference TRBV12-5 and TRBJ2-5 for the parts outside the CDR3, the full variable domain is DARVTQTPRHKVTEMGQEVTMRCQPILGHNTVFWYRQTMMQGLELLAYFRNRAPLDDSGMPKDRFSAEMPDATLATLKIQPSEPRDSAVYFCASGPSGVETQYFGPGTRLLVL.